This passage covers 26 T cell receptor beta chains from one sample sequenced in a study of control samples from healthy donors and cancer patients (TCRdb year 2020). Library construction relied on the immunoSEQ multiplex PCR assay. TCRdb retrieved this table from immuneACCESS and kept in-frame rearrangements only. Not all clones are present; in checked studies, unresolved V genes account for under half, and no reason is known for the remainder. This sample comprises 70,000 to 90,000 clones, around 94% of them detected only once. The leading ten clones occupy around 4.5% of the sample. Sequencing was carried out using blood. Receptors were obtained from a woman aged 18-35 years in good health.

This chain links TRBV23-1 with TRBJ2-3; possible D gene TRBD2, 6 bases. TRBV23-1 is sorted into the ORF group, with uncertain function. The CDR3 spans 19 residues. V dropped 7 bases and J dropped 1 base, with 27 bases sitting between them. CDR3 coding DNA: TGCGCCAGCACCTACCCCCTTCTAAAGGGGTCGGGAGGCACAGATACGCAGTATTTT. It translates to CASTYPLLKGSGGTDTQYF.

This clone was recorded once. This chain links TRBV6-5 with TRBJ1-6; no firm D call. CDR3 length: 16 residues. Trimming stripped 2 bases from V and 5 bases from J, with 13 bases between. From germline, CDR1 is MNHEY and CDR2 SVGAGI. As DNA, the CDR3 is TGTGCCAGCAGTTACGGCGCCACTATCGATAATTCACCCCTCCACTTT. This sequence encodes CASSYGATIDNSPLHF.

The chain joins TRBV19 to TRBJ1-5; no clear D gene. This CDR3 contains 15 residues. V was clipped by 5 bases and J by 9 bases, with 20 bases between them. Germline values: CDR1 LNHDA, CDR2 SQIVND (reference sequence). CDR3 DNA: TGTGCCAGTAGTCCCACATTGGTTCGGGTGAGGCCCCAGCATTTT. Translation: CASSPTLVRVRPQHF.

This rearrangement joins TRBV28 to TRBJ2-5; TRBD2 might be the D (5 bases). The germline V gene has CDR1 MDHEN and CDR2 SYDVKM. The CDR3 spans 16 residues. Trimming cost V 1 base and J 5 bases, with 17 bases left between them. Written as DNA, the CDR3 is TGTGCCAGCAGTTTATTTCGGACTTCTGGAGAGGAGACCCAGTACTTC. It codes for CASSLFRTSGEETQYF.

In its sample, this clone was seen once. This chain uses TRBV7-9 with TRBJ1-4; TRBD1 matches at 9 bases. With V trimmed by 3 bases and J by 5 bases, 1 base remained unmatched. CDR1 is SEHNR, CDR2 FQNEAQ, per germline (reference sequence). The CDR3 runs to 14 residues. The CDR3 nucleotides are TGTGCCAGCAGCTTCGGGACAGGGAATGAAAAACTGTTTTTT. Residues: CASSFGTGNEKLFF.

This clone was seen once. This chain links TRBV9 with TRBJ2-5; D is perhaps TRBD1 or TRBD2 (5 bases each). The CDR3 consists of 16 residues. Trimming stripped 3 bases from V and 5 bases from J, with 20 bases between. Germline CDR1 is SGDLS and CDR2 is YYNGEE. CDR3 in amino acids: CASSASGGLRGETQYF. The CDR3 region has the DNA TGTGCCAGCAGCGCCTCTGGGGGATTGCGTGGGGAGACCCAGTACTTC.

This clone was seen a single time. The gene calls are TRBV6-6 and TRBJ2-7; 8 bases fit TRBD2. Germline assignment: CDR1 MNHNY and CDR2 SVGAGI (reference sequence). The CDR3 totals 16 residues. V shed 0 bases, J shed 4 bases, and the junction held 8 bases outside the gene matches. The chain's CDR3 is CASSYSSGGDRYEQYF. The CDR3 DNA is TGTGCCAGCAGTTACTCCTCGGGGGGGGACCGTTACGAGCAGTACTTC.

This chain links TRBV5-5 with TRBJ1-3, with D possibly TRBD1 on 5 matching bases. The V gene's germline CDR1 is SGHKS and CDR2 YYEKEE (reference sequence). Trimming left V 4 bases short and J 0 bases short, with 14 bases between. This CDR3 spans 16 amino acids. The CDR3 nucleotides are TGTGCCAGCAGCCTGCGGGTGGGGCCCTCTGGAAACACCATATATTTT. It yields the protein CASSLRVGPSGNTIYF.

The chain carries TRBV2 and TRBJ1-3; D possibly corresponds to TRBD1 (6 bases). With 3 bases removed from V and 0 bases from J, the gap between germline ends came to 15 bases. The V gene's germline CDR1 is SNHLY and CDR2 FYNNEI. This CDR3 contains 17 residues. The CDR3 DNA sequence: TGTGCCAGCAGTGACGGGGGCCAGCTTTCCTCTGGAAACACCATATATTTT. It yields the protein CASSDGGQLSSGNTIYF.

V and J are TRBV7-9 and TRBJ1-4, with 8 bases identical to TRBD1. From germline, CDR1 is SEHNR and CDR2 FQNEAQ (reference sequence). This CDR3 region has 14 residues. The V gene end was trimmed by 3 bases and the J gene end by 5 bases; junction bases not matched to a gene: 2. CDR3 coding DNA: TGTGCCAGCAGCTTCGACAGGGGAAATGAAAAACTGTTTTTT. Translating gives CASSFDRGNEKLFF.

The J gene is TRBJ2-7, the V gene TRBV6-2 or TRBV6-3; 7 positions agree with TRBD1. This CDR3 is built from 15 residues. Germline loops: CDR1 MNHEY, CDR2 SVGEGT. After removal of 6 bases from V and 3 bases from J, the junction contained 11 bases not matched to a gene. The CDR3 sequence: CASSRDRVGDYEQYF. CDR3 coding DNA: TGTGCCAGCAGCCGTGACAGGGTCGGGGACTACGAGCAGTACTTC.

The CDR3 protein is CASSGTGNYNSPLHF. The CDR3 bases are TGTGCCAGCAGCGGTACGGGAAACTATAATTCACCCCTCCACTTT. This rearrangement joins TRBV2 to TRBJ1-6; D gene unclear. V was cut by 6 bases and J by 3 bases, with 12 bases left in between. The length of the CDR3 is 15 residues. The germline CDR1 and CDR2 sequences are SNHLY and FYNNEI. The full variable domain, its missing parts supplied by reference TRBV2 and TRBJ1-6, is EPEVTQTPSHQVTQMGQEVILRCVPISNHLYFYWYRQILGQKVEFLVSFYNNEISEKSEIFDDQFSVERPDGSNFTLKIRSTKLEDSAMYFCASSGTGNYNSPLHFGNGTRLTVT.

This clone was detected once. This chain joins TRBV7-9 and TRBJ2-7, with 10 bases matching TRBD1. Germline V lookup: CDR1 SEHNR, CDR2 FQNEAQ (reference sequence). The CDR3 consists of 16 residues. Unmatched junction bases numbered 8, after V lost 0 bases and J lost 6 bases. The CDR3 coding sequence is TGTGCCAGCAGCTTAGCCGGGACAGGGGTTCTCGGCGAGCAGTACTTC. Amino acids: CASSLAGTGVLGEQYF.

The J gene is TRBJ1-4, the V gene TRBV14, with a tentative D call TRBD1 (6 bases). Germline V CDR1 and CDR2: SGHDN, FVKESK. This CDR3 comprises 16 residues. V shed 5 bases and J shed 1 base, with 14 bases lying between them. The CDR3 region has the DNA TGTGCCAGCAGCTTTTACAAAGGGGGAACTAATGAAAAACTGTTTTTT. Its translation is CASSFYKGGTNEKLFF.

V and J are TRBV6-5 and TRBJ1-2; D ambiguous. The CDR3 is 13 amino acids. The germline gives CDR1 MNHEY, CDR2 SVGAGI. Trimming pared 6 bases from V and 3 bases from J, leaving 11 bases between. The CDR3 region has the DNA TGTGCCAGCAGGGATAGGACGGACTATGGCTACACCTTC. Its translation is CASRDRTDYGYTF.

J is TRBJ1-5 and V is TRBV25-1, with TRBD1 as a possible D gene (6 bases). CDR3 length: 14 residues. Germline V gene sequence: CDR1 MGHDK, CDR2 SYGVNS. Trimming shortened V by 2 bases and J by 4 bases, and 9 bases separated the two germline ends. The CDR3 nucleotides read TGTGCCAGCAGTGAAACGGACAGTAATCAGCCCCAGCATTTT. Its translation: CASSETDSNQPQHF.

The chain joins TRBV19 to TRBJ2-3, with D possibly being TRBD2 (6 bases). The CDR3 has 16 residues. Trimming stripped 1 base from V and 0 bases from J, with 11 bases between. Germline-derived CDR1 and CDR2 are LNHDA and SQIVND (reference sequence). The CDR3 reads CASSIGGDSSTDTQYF. The CDR3 coding sequence is TGTGCCAGTAGTATAGGGGGGGACTCTAGCACAGATACGCAGTATTTT.

V and J are TRBV10-3 and TRBJ1-1, with D possibly TRBD1 on 5 matching bases. Trimming removed 6 bases from V and 0 bases from J, with 11 bases in between. This CDR3 spans 14 amino acids. Germline V gene data show CDR1 as ENHRY and CDR2 as SYGVKD. CDR3 bases: TGTGCCATCAGAAAGACAGACATGAACACTGAAGCTTTCTTT. This translates into CAIRKTDMNTEAFF.

The V gene is TRBV10-1, the J gene TRBJ2-7; D possibly uses TRBD1 or TRBD2 (6 bases each). Germline CDR1 reads WNHNN; CDR2 reads SYGVQD (reference sequence). The V and J ends lost 3 bases and 2 bases respectively, with 8 bases between them. The CDR3 is 13 residues long. The CDR3 here is CASSERGAYEQYF. For the CDR3, the DNA is TGCGCCAGCAGTGAAAGGGGGGCCTACGAGCAGTACTTC.

The genes are TRBV6-2 or TRBV6-3 and TRBJ1-1; D is perhaps TRBD1 (6 bases). The CDR3 loop spans 15 amino acids. V lost 4 bases to trimming and J lost 1 base, with 13 bases between them. Per the germline V gene, CDR1 is MNHEY and CDR2 is SVGEGT. CDR3 DNA sequence: TGTGCCAGCAGTTTCTTGGGACAAACGAACACTGAAGCTTTCTTT. It yields the protein CASSFLGQTNTEAFF.

CDR3 sequence: CASSLRPIDPAGEQYF. The DNA of the CDR3 is TGTGCCAGCAGCTTACGCCCGATCGACCCAGCCGGCGAGCAGTACTTC. J is TRBJ2-7 and V is TRBV5-6, with D unclear. This CDR3 spans 16 amino acids. The germline V gene has CDR1 SGHDT and CDR2 YYEEEE. V was pared by 2 bases and J by 6 bases, with 21 bases between.

As for this clone: A junction boundary mismatches the germline segment, possibly from a read error. This chain joins TRBV7-7 and TRBJ1-4, with 7 bases that match TRBD1. There are 15 residues in the CDR3. The germline V gene encodes CDR1 SSHAT and CDR2 FNYEAQ (reference sequence). The CDR3 DNA reads as TGTGCTAGCAGCTCGTACAGGGGTTCGGGTGAAAAACTGTTTTTT. It is translated as CASSSYRGSGEKLFF.

This sequence joins TRBV5-1 and TRBJ2-1, with TRBD2 matching over 13 bases. Per the germline V gene, CDR1 is SGHRS and CDR2 is YFSETQ. The CDR3 contains 15 residues. V shed 4 bases, J shed 6 bases, and the junction held 4 bases outside the gene matches. In DNA form, the CDR3 reads TGCGCCAGCAGCCTACGGACTAGCGGGAGCAATGAGCAGTTCTTC. This translates into CASSLRTSGSNEQFF. The whole variable domain, remainder taken from reference TRBV5-1 and TRBJ2-1, is KAGVTQTPRYLIKTRGQQVTLSCSPISGHRSVSWYQQTPGQGLQFLFEYFSETQRNKGNFPGRFSGRQFSNSRSEMNVSTLELGDSALYLCASSLRTSGSNEQFFGPGTRLTVL.

The chain joins TRBV4-3 to TRBJ2-7; a possible D gene is TRBD1 (6 bases). V was clipped by 0 bases and J by 1 base, with 10 bases between them. The length of the CDR3 is 15 residues. Germline CDR1 LGHNA, CDR2 YSLEER. CDR3 DNA: TGCGCCAGCAGCCAAGAGGCAGGGACATCCTACGAGCAGTACTTC. It translates to CASSQEAGTSYEQYF.

The chain couples TRBV6-2 or TRBV6-3 to TRBJ2-7; the D is unclear. The CDR3 covers 12 residues. Germline V gives CDR1 MNHEY, CDR2 SVGEGT. The V gene lost 0 bases and the J gene lost 6 bases, with 6 bases spanning the gap. CDR3 nucleotides: TGTGCCAGCAGTTACTCGATCTCCGAGCAGTACTTC. Its protein product is CASSYSISEQYF.

V is TRBV7-9 and J is TRBJ1-4; unclear D gene. Germline assignment: CDR1 SEHNR and CDR2 FQNEAQ (reference sequence). This CDR3 has 15 amino acids. Trimming stripped 7 bases from V and 4 bases from J, with 16 bases between. The DNA of the CDR3 is TGTGCCAGCATCCCCCTAACGGACTATAATGAAAAACTGTTTTTT. This sequence encodes CASIPLTDYNEKLFF.